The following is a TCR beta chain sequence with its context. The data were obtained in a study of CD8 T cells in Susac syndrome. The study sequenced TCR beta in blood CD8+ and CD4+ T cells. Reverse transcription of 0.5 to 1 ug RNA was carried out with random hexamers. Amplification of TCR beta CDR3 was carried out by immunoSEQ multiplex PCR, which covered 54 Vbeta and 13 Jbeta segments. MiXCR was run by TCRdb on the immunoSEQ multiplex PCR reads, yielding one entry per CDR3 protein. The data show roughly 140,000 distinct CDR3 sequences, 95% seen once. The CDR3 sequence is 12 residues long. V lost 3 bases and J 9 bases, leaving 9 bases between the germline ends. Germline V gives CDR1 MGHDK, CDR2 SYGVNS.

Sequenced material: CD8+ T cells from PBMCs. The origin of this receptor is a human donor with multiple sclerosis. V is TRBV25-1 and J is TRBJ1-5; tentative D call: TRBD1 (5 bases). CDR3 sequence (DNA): TGTGCCAGCAGTGAGGGGCCGGCGCCCCAGCATTTT. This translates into CASSEGPAPQHF.